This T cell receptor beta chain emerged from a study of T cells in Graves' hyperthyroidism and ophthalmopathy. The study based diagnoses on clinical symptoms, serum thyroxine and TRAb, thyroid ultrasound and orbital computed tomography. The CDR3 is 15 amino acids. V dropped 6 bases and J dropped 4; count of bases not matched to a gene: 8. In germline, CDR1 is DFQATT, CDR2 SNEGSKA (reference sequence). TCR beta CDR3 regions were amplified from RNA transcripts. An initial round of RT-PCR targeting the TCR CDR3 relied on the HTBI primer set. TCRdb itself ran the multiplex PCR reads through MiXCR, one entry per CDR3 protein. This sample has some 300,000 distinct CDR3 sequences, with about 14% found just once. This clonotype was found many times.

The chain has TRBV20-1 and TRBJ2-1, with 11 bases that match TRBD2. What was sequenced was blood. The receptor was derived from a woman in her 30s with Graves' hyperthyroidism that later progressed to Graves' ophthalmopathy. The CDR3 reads CSALTGTSGYNEQFF. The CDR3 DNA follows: TGCAGTGCCCTGACCGGGACTAGCGGTTACAATGAGCAGTTCTTC.